This passage covers 19 T cell receptor beta chains from one sample sequenced in a study of T-cell reconstitution after alpha-beta-depleted transplantation in children. Molecular barcoding with unique molecular identifiers was used for the TCRbeta library. TCRdb reprocessed the PCR reads with MiXCR, giving one entry per CDR3 protein. The table includes about 300,000 distinct CDR3 sequences, about 9.5% detected once. The material sequenced was PBMCs, taken before TCRalphabeta/CD19-depleted stem cell transplant. Receptor source: a boy younger than two with acute myeloid leukemia, due to receive a stem cell transplant.

This clonotype was observed a few times. This chain joins TRBV20-1 and TRBJ2-1; 9 bases agree with TRBD2. The trim removed 1 base at V and 6 bases at J, leaving 10 bases unmatched. The CDR3 totals 16 residues. CDR1 and CDR2 (germline): DFQATT, SNEGSKA (reference sequence). In DNA, the CDR3 is TGCAGTGCTAGAGTGCCGCTAGCGGGGAGGAGCAATGAGCAGTTCTTC. Its translation: CSARVPLAGRSNEQFF.

This clonotype was counted ten times or more. CDR3 region: CASKTGGKDQPQHF. The CDR3 DNA follows: TGTGCCAGCAAGACAGGGGGCAAGGATCAGCCCCAGCATTTT. The chain has TRBV6-2 or TRBV6-3 and TRBJ1-5; 10 nucleotides align to TRBD1. The CDR3 totals 14 residues. After removal of 7 bases from V and 5 bases from J, the junction contained 5 bases not matched to a gene. Germline CDR1 reads MNHEY; CDR2 reads SVGEGT.

The V call is TRBV5-4, the J call TRBJ2-3; 9 nucleotides align to TRBD1. CDR1 is SGHNT and CDR2 is YYREEE in the germline V gene (reference sequence). Trimming removed 0 bases from V and 2 bases from J; junction bases left unmatched: 4. The CDR3 has 16 amino acids. The CDR3 is CASSLGQGGTTDTQYF. CDR3 bases: TGTGCCAGCAGCTTGGGACAGGGGGGGACCACAGATACGCAGTATTTT.

In this sample, this clonotype turned up many times. For the CDR3, the DNA is TGCGCCAGCAGCTATAGCGGTCACAGCTCCTACAATGAGCAGTTCTTC. Its protein product is CASSYSGHSSYNEQFF. The chain is built from TRBV4-3 and TRBJ2-1; maybe TRBD2 (6 bases). Trimming pared 5 bases from V and 0 bases from J, leaving 14 bases between. There are 16 residues in the CDR3. Germline V gene data show CDR1 as LGHNA and CDR2 as YSLEER.

In its sample, this clonotype was seen many times. The genes are TRBV2 and TRBJ1-1; 7 positions match TRBD1. The CDR3 consists of 14 residues. The J segment lost 1 base and the V segment lost 1 base, leaving 0 bases of the junction unmatched. The germline CDR1 and CDR2 sequences are SNHLY and FYNNEI. The CDR3 is CASSEGQGNTEAFF. Here the CDR3 DNA reads TGTGCCAGCAGTGAAGGACAGGGGAACACTGAAGCTTTCTTT. The full variable domain, rest sourced from reference TRBV2 and TRBJ1-1, is EPEVTQTPSHQVTQMGQEVILRCVPISNHLYFYWYRQILGQKVEFLVSFYNNEISEKSEIFDDQFSVERPDGSNFTLKIRSTKLEDSAMYFCASSEGQGNTEAFFGQGTRLTVV.

Concerning this clonotype itself: This sequence may be a read error, since a much larger clone differs from it by one base. This chain connects TRBV7-9 to TRBJ1-3; TRBD1 is a possible D gene (5 bases). With 1 base removed from V and 9 bases from J, the gap between germline ends came to 10 bases. This CDR3 is built from 13 residues. Germline values: CDR1 SEHNR, CDR2 FQNEAQ (reference sequence). The CDR3 reads CASSLVGAVTIYF. As DNA, the CDR3 is TGTGCCAGCAGCTTAGTAGGGGCGGTCACCATATATTTT.

This clonotype appeared many times. The chain is built from TRBV10-3 and TRBJ2-5; TRBD1 aligns across 7 bases. The CDR3 is 13 amino acids. V was pared by 7 bases and J by 1 base, with 3 bases of the junction left unmatched. Germline V lookup: CDR1 ENHRY, CDR2 SYGVKD. The CDR3 coding sequence is TGTGCCATCAAGGGACAGCCCCAAGAGACCCAGTACTTC. This encodes CAIKGQPQETQYF.

This chain joins TRBV2 and TRBJ1-5, with D possibly TRBD1 on 5 matching bases. Trimming took 3 bases from V and 1 from J, leaving 7 bases between them. The CDR3 contains 14 residues. Germline V gene sequence: CDR1 SNHLY, CDR2 FYNNEI. DNA for the CDR3: TGTGCCAGCAGTGATGGGGGGAGCAATCAGCCCCAGCATTTT. Protein sequence: CASSDGGSNQPQHF. Looking up the rest from reference TRBV2 and TRBJ1-5 gives the full variable domain: EPEVTQTPSHQVTQMGQEVILRCVPISNHLYFYWYRQILGQKVEFLVSFYNNEISEKSEIFDDQFSVERPDGSNFTLKIRSTKLEDSAMYFCASSDGGSNQPQHFGDGTRLSIL.

This clonotype was observed many times. The chain combines TRBV24-1 with TRBJ2-2, with 8 bases identical to TRBD2. Trimming at V came to 4 bases and at J to 0 bases, leaving 3 bases not matched to a gene. Germline V CDR1 and CDR2: KGHDR, SFDVKD. CDR3 size: 16 residues. The chain's CDR3 is CATSEDSGANTGELFF. In DNA form, the CDR3 reads TGTGCCACCAGTGAGGATAGCGGGGCGAACACCGGGGAGCTGTTTTTT.

In this sample, this clonotype turned up once. The chain employs TRBV28 and TRBJ2-1, with 8 nucleotides matching TRBD2. CDR3 size: 15 residues. V gave up 5 bases and J gave up 4 bases; unmatched junction bases: 7. Germline V gene data show CDR1 as MDHEN and CDR2 as SYDVKM. DNA for the CDR3: TGTGCCAGCAGTAACGGACTAGCAGTTTACAATGAGCAGTTCTTC. It codes for CASSNGLAVYNEQFF.

The chain is built from TRBV12-3 or TRBV12-4 and TRBJ2-1, with 8 bases identical to TRBD2. The CDR3 extends over 14 amino acids. Trimming removed 2 bases from V and 6 bases from J; junction bases left unmatched: 3. The CDR3, as DNA: TGTGCCAGCAGTTTATATACTAGCGGCAATGAGCAGTTCTTC. It is translated as CASSLYTSGNEQFF.

In its sample, this clonotype was seen many times. V and J are TRBV3-1 and TRBJ2-2, with TRBD2 matching 12 bases. This CDR3 has 16 residues. Germline CDR1 LGHDT, CDR2 YNNKEL (reference sequence). Trimming at V came to 4 bases and at J to 2 bases, leaving 2 bases not matched to a gene. CDR3 DNA sequence: TGTGCCAGCAGCCTGGGACTAGCGGGCAACACCGGGGAGCTGTTTTTT. Translated, it gives CASSLGLAGNTGELFF.

The rearrangement joins TRBV28 to TRBJ1-2; weak D call: TRBD1 (6 bases). The V gene's germline CDR1 is MDHEN and CDR2 SYDVKM. Trimming cost V 6 bases and J 7 bases, with 18 bases left between them. CDR3 size: 14 residues. For the CDR3, the DNA is TGTGCCAGCAGACTACAACAGGGAAAGGCTGGCTACACCTTC. Protein sequence: CASRLQQGKAGYTF.

The gene calls are TRBV12-3 or TRBV12-4 and TRBJ1-2; D not certain. The CDR3 runs to 11 residues. Trimming took 8 bases from V and 8 from J, leaving 12 bases between them. The DNA of the CDR3 is TGTGCCAGCGCCGAGGGAGTAGGCTACACCTTC. It translates to CASAEGVGYTF.

This clonotype has at least ten counts. The gene calls are TRBV20-1 and TRBJ2-5; 8 bases are a match to TRBD2. The CDR3 has 15 amino acids. Germline-derived CDR1 and CDR2 are DFQATT and SNEGSKA (reference sequence). V lost 0 bases and J lost 2; bases outside the gene matches: 5. The CDR3 region is CSARDPGGRQETQYF. CDR3 DNA: TGCAGTGCTAGAGATCCGGGCGGGAGGCAAGAGACCCAGTACTTC.

This clonotype was detected ten times or more. In DNA, the CDR3 is TGTGCCAGCAGCCAAGGAGCGGGGGGCACTGAAGCTTTCTTT. Its translation: CASSQGAGGTEAFF. The chain carries TRBV3-1 and TRBJ1-1; weak D call: TRBD1 (5 bases). The germline V gene encodes CDR1 LGHDT and CDR2 YNNKEL (reference sequence). The germline V and J ends were trimmed by 1 base and 4 bases, with 10 bases remaining between them. The CDR3 is 14 amino acids.

This clonotype was seen many times. The genes are TRBV9 and TRBJ2-7; 7 bases agree with TRBD1. Trimming removed 4 bases from V and 2 bases from J; junction bases left unmatched: 9. This CDR3 comprises 15 residues. In germline, CDR1 is SGDLS, CDR2 YYNGEE. The CDR3 loop is CASSPQIQGAYEQYF. CDR3 nucleotide sequence: TGTGCCAGCAGCCCCCAGATCCAGGGGGCCTACGAGCAGTACTTC.

This clonotype was counted ten times or more. The chain combines TRBV29-1 with TRBJ2-5, with D possibly being TRBD1 or TRBD2 (5 bases each). V gave up 4 bases and J gave up 2 bases, with 8 bases separating them. Germline CDR1 reads SQVTM; CDR2 reads ANQGSEA. This CDR3 has 12 residues. The CDR3 sequence: CSVVGDQETQYF. In DNA, the CDR3 is TGCAGCGTTGTGGGGGATCAAGAGACCCAGTACTTC.

This clonotype came up many times. V and J are TRBV15 and TRBJ2-3, with D unresolved. The CDR3 runs 16 residues. Germline CDR1 LNHNV, CDR2 YYDKDF (reference sequence). Between the trimmed V and J ends, which lost 0 bases and 1 base, there was a span of 11 bases. In DNA form, the CDR3 reads TGTGCCACCAGCAGAGAGGTGGCGGAAGGCACAGATACGCAGTATTTT. It encodes CATSREVAEGTDTQYF.